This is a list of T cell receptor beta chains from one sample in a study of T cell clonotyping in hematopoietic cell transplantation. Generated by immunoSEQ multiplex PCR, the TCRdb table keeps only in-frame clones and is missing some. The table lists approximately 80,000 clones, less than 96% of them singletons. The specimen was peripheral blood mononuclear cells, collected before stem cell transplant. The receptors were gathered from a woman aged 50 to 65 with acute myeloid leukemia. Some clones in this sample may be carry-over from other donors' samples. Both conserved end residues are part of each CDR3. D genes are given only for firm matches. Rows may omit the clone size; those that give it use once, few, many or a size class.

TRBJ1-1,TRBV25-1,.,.,CASSEGRGGEAFF,TGTGCCAGCAGTGAAGGGAGGGGTGGTGAAGCTTTCTTT
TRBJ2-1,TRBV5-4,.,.,CASSSGTTRYNEQFF,TGTGCCAGCAGCTCCGGGACCACCCGATACAATGAGCAGTTCTTC
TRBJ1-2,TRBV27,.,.,CASSLQGAAGYTF,TGTGCCAGCAGTTTACAAGGGGCCGCCGGCTACACCTTC
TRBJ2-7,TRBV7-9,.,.,CASSLDGPSGYEQYF,TGTGCCAGCAGCTTAGACGGACCTTCGGGCTACGAGCAGTACTTC
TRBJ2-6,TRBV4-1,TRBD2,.,CASSHRRLAGGTGANVLTF,TGCGCCAGCAGCCACAGAAGACTAGCGGGAGGAACTGGGGCCAACGTCCTGACTTTC
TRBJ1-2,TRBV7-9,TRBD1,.,CASSLGQVGPYGYTF,TGTGCCAGCAGCTTGGGACAGGTTGGTCCGTATGGCTACACCTTC
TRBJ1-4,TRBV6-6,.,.,CASSYSGTSNEKLFF,TGTGCCAGCAGTTACTCTGGGACATCTAATGAAAAACTGTTTTTT
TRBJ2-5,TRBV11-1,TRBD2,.,CASSLLAGGLETQYF,TGTGCCAGCAGCTTACTAGCGGGAGGCTTAGAGACCCAGTACTTC
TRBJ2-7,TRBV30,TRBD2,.,CAWSLGLAAYEQYF,TGTGCCTGGAGTCTTGGACTAGCGGCCTACGAGCAGTACTTC
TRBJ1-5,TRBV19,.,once,CASSIVWGENQPQHF,TGTGCCAGTAGTATAGTGTGGGGGGAAAATCAGCCCCAGCATTTT
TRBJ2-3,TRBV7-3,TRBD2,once,CASSPRLAGLSTQYF,TGTGCCAGCAGTCCAAGACTAGCGGGGTTGTCTACGCAGTATTTT
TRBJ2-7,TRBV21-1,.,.,CASSRTQHIYEQYF,TGTGCCAGCAGCAGAACACAGCACATCTACGAGCAGTACTTC
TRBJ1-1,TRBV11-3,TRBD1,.,CASSPGQENTEAFF,TGTGCCAGCAGCCCGGGACAGGAGAACACTGAAGCTTTCTTT
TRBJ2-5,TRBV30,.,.,CAGSLARGETQYF,TGTGCCGGATCCCTAGCGCGAGGAGAGACCCAGTACTTC
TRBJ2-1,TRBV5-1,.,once,CASRSFKQDEQFF,TGCGCCAGCAGATCATTCAAGCAGGATGAGCAGTTCTTC
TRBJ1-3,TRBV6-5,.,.,CASSSTGFGNTIYF,TGTGCCAGCAGTTCAACAGGATTTGGAAACACCATATATTTT
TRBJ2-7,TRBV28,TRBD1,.,CASSLSKQGAREQYF,TGTGCCAGCAGTTTATCTAAACAGGGGGCGCGCGAGCAGTACTTC
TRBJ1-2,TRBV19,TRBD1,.,CASVPGQGRIGYTF,TGTGCCAGTGTGCCGGGACAGGGGCGGATTGGCTACACCTTC
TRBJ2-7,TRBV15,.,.,CATSRPGFSYEQYF,TGTGCCACCAGCAGACCGGGATTTTCCTACGAGCAGTACTTC
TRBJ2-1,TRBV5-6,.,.,CASNLMGVSSYNEQFF,TGTGCCAGCAACTTGATGGGGGTGAGCTCCTACAATGAGCAGTTCTTC
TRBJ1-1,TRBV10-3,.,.,CAIREDTGGVEAFF,TGTGCCATCAGGGAAGACACTGGCGGGGTTGAAGCTTTCTTT
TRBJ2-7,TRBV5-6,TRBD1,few,CASSFGTGLYEQYF,TGTGCCAGCAGCTTTGGGACAGGGCTCTACGAGCAGTACTTC
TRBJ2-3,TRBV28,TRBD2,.,CASSFVAGGTDTQYF,TGTGCCAGCAGTTTTGTAGCGGGGGGCACAGATACGCAGTATTTT
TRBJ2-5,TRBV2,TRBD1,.,CASSLRTGQETQYF,TGTGCCAGCAGTCTTCGGACAGGGCAAGAGACCCAGTACTTC
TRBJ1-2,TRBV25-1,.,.,CASSEETAAYGYTF,TGTGCCAGCAGTGAGGAGACAGCGGCCTATGGCTACACCTTC
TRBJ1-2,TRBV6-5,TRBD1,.,CASSSRTGTVEDGYTF,TGTGCCAGCAGTTCGAGGACAGGGACAGTGGAGGACGGCTACACCTTC
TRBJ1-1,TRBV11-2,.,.,CASTMWGSFEAFF,TGTGCCAGCACCATGTGGGGTTCCTTTGAAGCTTTCTTT
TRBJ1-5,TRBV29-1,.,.,CSVDGVQPQHF,TGCAGCGTTGACGGGGTTCAGCCCCAGCATTTT
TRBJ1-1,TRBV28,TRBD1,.,CASRQGPMNTEAFF,TGTGCCAGCAGACAGGGGCCTATGAACACTGAAGCTTTCTTT
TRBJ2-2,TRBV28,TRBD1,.,CASSFSDRVGGELFF,TGTGCCAGCAGTTTTTCGGACAGGGTCGGCGGGGAGCTGTTTTTT
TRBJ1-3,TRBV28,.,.,CASSPGGTGNTIYF,TGTGCCAGCAGCCCTGGGGGGACTGGAAACACCATATATTTT
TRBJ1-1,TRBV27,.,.,CAAGWGNTEAFF,TGTGCCGCAGGGTGGGGGAACACTGAAGCTTTCTTT
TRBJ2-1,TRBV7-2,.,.,CASSPPGRGNEQFF,TGTGCCAGCAGCCCTCCGGGGAGGGGGAATGAGCAGTTCTTC
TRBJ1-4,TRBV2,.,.,CASSRRSGNSAGEKLFF,TGTGCCAGCAGTCGGAGGTCAGGGAATAGCGCCGGGGAAAAACTGTTTTTT
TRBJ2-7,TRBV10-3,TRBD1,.,CAISEDRAYYEQYF,TGTGCCATCAGTGAAGACAGGGCCTACTACGAGCAGTACTTC
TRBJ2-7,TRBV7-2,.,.,CASSLTSGNNYEQYF,TGTGCCAGCAGCTTAACGTCAGGGAACAACTACGAGCAGTACTTC
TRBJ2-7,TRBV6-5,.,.,CASSSDYTYEQYF,TGTGCCAGCAGTTCGGACTACACCTACGAGCAGTACTTC
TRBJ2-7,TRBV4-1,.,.,CASSRNQDYEQYF,TGCGCCAGCAGCCGCAACCAGGACTACGAGCAGTACTTC
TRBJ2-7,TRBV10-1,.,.,CASSPNPLQAYEQYF,TGCGCCAGCAGCCCGAACCCCTTACAGGCCTACGAGCAGTACTTC